This entry lists 25 T cell receptor beta chains sequenced from one sample in a study of blood T cells in healthy people across ages. The authors ran a second PCR of roughly 6 to 12 cycles using a sample-barcoded 5' primer and a J-beta primer mix. TCRdb reanalysed the 5' RACE reads using MiXCR and keeps one entry per CDR3 protein. The table includes 800,000 to 950,000 distinct CDR3 sequences, about 48% detected once. Sequenced input: blood. These receptors were taken from a man aged 30 to 39 in good health.

This clonotype was observed once. The chain carries TRBV6-5 and TRBJ2-3; D perhaps matches TRBD2 (6 bases). Trimming took off 6 bases at V and 6 bases at J, with 16 bases between the two ends. The CDR3 is made up of 14 amino acids. Germline CDR1 is MNHEY and CDR2 is SVGAGI. Here the CDR3 reads CASRPGVLADTQYF. The CDR3, as DNA: TGTGCCAGCAGACCGGGAGTATTGGCTGATACGCAGTATTTT.

This clonotype was seen a few times. This chain uses TRBV2 with TRBJ1-2; D call uncertain. Germline CDR1 and CDR2: SNHLY and FYNNEI. The CDR3 has 12 residues. Trimming pared 8 bases from V and 5 bases from J, leaving 12 bases between. CDR3 sequence reads: CASLEARYGYTF. CDR3 DNA: TGTGCCAGCTTGGAGGCTCGGTATGGCTACACCTTC.

The J gene is TRBJ2-3, the V gene TRBV19; D might be TRBD2 (7 bases). Between the trimmed V and J ends, which lost 11 bases and 0 bases, there was a span of 15 bases. The CDR3 has 14 amino acids. Germline V gene lookup returns CDR1 LNHDA and CDR2 SQIVND (reference sequence). CDR3 residues: CASGGGGSTDTQYF. DNA for the CDR3: TGTGCCTCCGGAGGGGGGGGGAGCACAGATACGCAGTATTTT.

The V call is TRBV11-3, the J call TRBJ2-5, with 10 positions matching TRBD2. Germline CDR1 is SGHNT and CDR2 is YENEEA. The CDR3 has 18 residues. V lost 0 bases, J lost 5 bases, and 12 bases stayed unmatched. The DNA for the CDR3 is TGTGCCAGCAGCTTAGATCTCGTTGCTAGCGGGGGTTGGGAGACCCAGTACTTC. Its protein product is CASSLDLVASGGWETQYF.

The rearrangement uses TRBV7-9 and TRBJ1-4, with D tentatively TRBD1 (5 bases). Germline-derived CDR1 and CDR2 are SEHNR and FQNEAQ (reference sequence). Deletions cut 10 bases from V and 7 bases from J, with 13 bases between. The CDR3 runs to 12 residues. This chain's CDR3 is CAIRDSFEKLFF. The CDR3 nucleotides are TGTGCCATCCGCGACAGTTTTGAAAAACTGTTTTTT.

This chain joins TRBV3-1 and TRBJ2-1, with unresolved D. V was cut by 4 bases and J by 11 bases, with 9 bases left in between. Germline-derived CDR1 and CDR2 are LGHDT and YNNKEL (reference sequence). The CDR3 length is 11 residues. CDR3 sequence (DNA): TGTGCCAGCAGCCTCCTCCTACAGCAGTTCTTC. The encoded protein is CASSLLLQQFF.

V is TRBV29-1 and J is TRBJ2-3, with TRBD2 matching over 8 bases. The CDR3 extends over 14 amino acids. Germline trimming cut 6 bases from V and 1 base from J; bases unmatched to any gene: 6. The germline CDR1 and CDR2 sequences are SQVTM and ANQGSEA. CDR3 nucleotides: TGCAGCGTGACCGATAGCGGGGGCACAGATACGCAGTATTTT. This translates into CSVTDSGGTDTQYF.

This clonotype showed up just a few times. The rearrangement uses TRBV2 and TRBJ1-2; no firm D call. V was shortened by 6 bases and J by 8 bases, with 13 bases between the two germline ends. Germline CDR1 SNHLY, CDR2 FYNNEI. The CDR3 is 12 residues long. This CDR3 reads CASRSDGPGYTF. In DNA form, the CDR3 reads TGTGCCAGCAGGTCGGACGGCCCCGGCTACACCTTC.

This clonotype was seen a handful of times. This chain uses TRBV9 with TRBJ2-1; no clear D gene. CDR1 and CDR2 from the germline V gene are SGDLS and YYNGEE. This CDR3 is built from 11 residues. The V gene lost 2 bases and the J gene lost 8 bases, with 5 bases spanning the gap. The CDR3: CASSVAYEQFF. CDR3 nucleotide sequence: TGTGCCAGCAGCGTCGCCTATGAGCAGTTCTTC.

This clonotype was detected once. The V and J genes are TRBV9 and TRBJ2-7, with D possibly matching TRBD2 (6 bases). From germline, CDR1 is SGDLS and CDR2 YYNGEE. Trimming took off 2 bases at V and 3 bases at J, with 12 bases between the two ends. CDR3 length equals 14 residues. The CDR3 sequence: CASSVGLRFYEQYF. Here the CDR3 DNA reads TGTGCCAGCAGCGTGGGACTGAGGTTCTACGAGCAGTACTTC. Combining the CDR3 with reference TRBV9 and TRBJ2-7 gives the whole variable domain DSGVTQTPKHLITATGQRVTLRCSPRSGDLSVYWYQQSLDQGLQFLIQYYNGEERAKGNILERFSAQQFPDLHSELNLSSLELGDSALYFCASSVGLRFYEQYFGPGTRLTVT.

Here the CDR3 reads CASSLTGGLAGDNYNEQFF. CDR3 coding DNA: TGTGCCAGCAGTCTCACAGGGGGACTAGCGGGGGATAATTACAATGAGCAGTTCTTC. The chain has TRBV4-2 and TRBJ2-1; the match to TRBD2 covers 14 bases. Per the germline V gene, CDR1 is LGHNA and CDR2 is YNFKEQ. With V trimmed by 6 bases and J by 4 bases, 14 bases remained unmatched. The CDR3 runs 19 residues.

This clonotype was seen only a few times. The V call is TRBV6-2 or TRBV6-3, the J call TRBJ2-5; 14 bases line up with TRBD2. Germline values: CDR1 MNHEY, CDR2 SVGEGT. Trimming at V came to 5 bases and at J to 5 bases, leaving 19 bases not matched to a gene. The CDR3 spans 20 residues. This chain's CDR3 is CASSASPGTSGGQHVETQYF. The DNA for the CDR3 is TGTGCCAGCAGTGCCTCCCCCGGGACTAGCGGGGGTCAACACGTTGAGACCCAGTACTTC.

The sample holds one count of this clonotype. The gene calls are TRBV3-1 and TRBJ2-1; a possible D gene is TRBD1 (5 bases). Deletions cut 2 bases from V and 6 bases from J, with 11 bases between. CDR3 length: 14 amino acids. Germline loops: CDR1 LGHDT, CDR2 YNNKEL (reference sequence). The CDR3 region has the DNA TGTGCCAGCAGCCAAACGCGACAGATCAATGAGCAGTTCTTC. This encodes CASSQTRQINEQFF.

The chain carries TRBV20-1 and TRBJ2-5; a possible D gene is TRBD2 (7 bases). CDR1 DFQATT and CDR2 SNEGSKA come from the germline V gene (reference sequence). The V and J ends lost 4 bases and 11 bases respectively, with 29 bases between them. CDR3 length equals 16 residues. The DNA for the CDR3 is TGCAGTGCTAAACGGGGGGCAAGGAAGGGGTACAATGAGCAGTACTTC. Amino acids: CSAKRGARKGYNEQYF.

The chain employs TRBV20-1 and TRBJ2-2; 10 bases match TRBD2. Germline V gene data show CDR1 as DFQATT and CDR2 as SNEGSKA (reference sequence). The junction had 11 bases not matched to a gene; V was cut back by 6 bases and J by 7 bases. CDR3 size: 15 residues. CDR3 coding DNA: TGCAGTGCGAGCCGAGCGGGGGGGCCTCACGGGGAGCTGTTTTTT. Translating gives CSASRAGGPHGELFF.

This sequence joins TRBV6-6 and TRBJ1-4; D is perhaps TRBD1 (6 bases). Germline V gives CDR1 MNHNY, CDR2 SVGAGI (reference sequence). The CDR3 runs 14 residues. V shed 4 bases and J shed 6 bases, with 12 bases lying between them. The CDR3, as DNA: TGTGCCAGCAGTTCACAGGGCGGAGATGAAAAACTGTTTTTT. This gives the protein CASSSQGGDEKLFF.

V gene TRBV28 combines with J gene TRBJ2-4; TRBD1 matches 8 bases. This CDR3 is built from 13 residues. V gave up 7 bases and J gave up 9 bases; unmatched junction bases: 8. Germline V gene lookup returns CDR1 MDHEN and CDR2 SYDVKM. Here the CDR3 DNA reads TGTGCCAGCACTCCCGGACAGGGAGGCATTCAGTACTTC. Protein: CASTPGQGGIQYF. Variable domain in full (rest from reference TRBV28 and TRBJ2-4): DVKVTQSSRYLVKRTGEKVFLECVQDMDHENMFWYRQDPGLGLRLIYFSYDVKMKEKGDIPEGYSVSREKKERFSLILESASTNQTSMYLCASTPGQGGIQYFGAGTRLSVL.

This clonotype has just a few counts. This chain connects TRBV4-2 to TRBJ2-3; 7 bases fit TRBD2. This CDR3 region has 17 residues. The V gene end was trimmed by 0 bases and the J gene end by 2 bases; junction bases not matched to a gene: 8. Germline CDR1 LGHNA, CDR2 YNFKEQ. In DNA form, the CDR3 reads TGTGCCAGCAGCCAAGATCTTGGGCGGGGGTACACAGATACGCAGTATTTT. Translated, it gives CASSQDLGRGYTDTQYF.

This clonotype was picked up a small number of times. The V and J genes are TRBV10-3 and TRBJ1-2; D possibly corresponds to TRBD1 (6 bases). The CDR3 consists of 15 residues. The ends were cut back, 6 bases at V and 0 bases at J, with 14 bases in the middle. Germline loops: CDR1 ENHRY, CDR2 SYGVKD. The CDR3 reads CAISPGQTANYGYTF. CDR3 DNA sequence: TGTGCCATCAGCCCAGGACAGACAGCTAACTATGGCTACACCTTC.

This clonotype occurred a few times. J is TRBJ2-7 and V is TRBV10-1; possibly TRBD1 for D (5 bases). V lost 9 bases, J lost 0 bases, and 15 bases lay in between. Germline values: CDR1 WNHNN, CDR2 SYGVQD (reference sequence). CDR3 length: 14 residues. The DNA for the CDR3 is TGCGCCAGGTTAGGGGCCCGGAGCTCCTACGAGCAGTACTTC. The encoded protein is CARLGARSSYEQYF.

This clonotype was counted once. The genes are TRBV7-9 and TRBJ2-3, with D possibly TRBD2 on 5 matching bases. The ends were cut back, 5 bases at V and 6 bases at J, with 9 bases in the middle. The CDR3 contains 12 residues. Germline V gives CDR1 SEHNR, CDR2 FQNEAQ (reference sequence). This CDR3 is CASSILADTQYF. CDR3 sequence (DNA): TGTGCCAGCAGCATCCTAGCTGATACGCAGTATTTT.

Regarding this clonotype: The junction differs from germline at one of its ends, possibly a read error. The rearrangement joins TRBV27 to TRBJ1-6; 8 nucleotides match TRBD1. This CDR3 has 14 residues. Germline V gene sequence: CDR1 MNHEY, CDR2 SMNVEV (reference sequence). In DNA form, the CDR3 reads TGTGCCAGCCGACAGACAGGGGTGAATTCGCCCCTCCACTTT. Amino acids: CASRQTGVNSPLHF.

This clonotype was recorded many times. J is TRBJ2-3 and V is TRBV18; D is uncertain. The CDR3 totals 12 residues. The V end was cut by 6 bases, the J end by 2 bases, with 6 bases between. CDR1 is KGHSH and CDR2 is LQKENI in the germline V gene. The CDR3 region is CASSPNTDTQYF. In DNA form, the CDR3 reads TGTGCCAGCTCGCCCAACACAGATACGCAGTATTTT.

This clonotype was picked up a small number of times. This chain links TRBV29-1 with TRBJ1-1; 9 nucleotides align to TRBD1. Trimming took 4 bases from V and 1 from J; bases not matched to a gene: 7. Per the germline V gene, CDR1 is SQVTM and CDR2 is ANQGSEA. The CDR3 is 15 amino acids. This chain's CDR3 is CSVAGQGLWNTEAFF. The CDR3 nucleotides read TGCAGCGTTGCGGGACAGGGCCTTTGGAACACTGAAGCTTTCTTT.

The chain uses TRBV29-1 and TRBJ1-1; D may be TRBD1 (6 bases). CDR3 size: 14 residues. CDR1 and CDR2 from the germline V gene are SQVTM and ANQGSEA. The V end lost 5 bases, the J end lost 5 bases, and 18 bases lay between the germline ends. The DNA of the CDR3 is TGCAGCGTTCCAGGGCCCCAGGGGTGGACTGAAGCTTTCTTT. This sequence encodes CSVPGPQGWTEAFF.